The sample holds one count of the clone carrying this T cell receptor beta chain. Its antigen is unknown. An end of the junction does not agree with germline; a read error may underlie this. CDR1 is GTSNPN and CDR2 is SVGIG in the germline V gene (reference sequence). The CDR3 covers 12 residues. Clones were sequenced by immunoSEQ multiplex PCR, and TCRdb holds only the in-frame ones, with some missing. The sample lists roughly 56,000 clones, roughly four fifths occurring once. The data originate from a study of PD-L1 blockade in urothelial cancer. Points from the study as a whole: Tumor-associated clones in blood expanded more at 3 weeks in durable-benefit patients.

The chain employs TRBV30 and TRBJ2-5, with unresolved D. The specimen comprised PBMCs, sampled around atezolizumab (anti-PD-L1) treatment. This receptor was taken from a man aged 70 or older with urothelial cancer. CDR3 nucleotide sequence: TGTGCCTGGAGTGTAAAAGTGGAGACCCAATACTTC. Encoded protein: CAWSVKVETQYF.